One and the same sample provided the 18 T cell receptor beta chains below, sequenced in a study of blood T cells in healthy people across ages. Sample-barcoded 5' priming and a J-beta primer mix drove a second PCR of about 7 to 12 cycles. MiXCR was run by TCRdb on the 5' RACE reads, yielding one entry per CDR3 protein. The sample lists about 680,000 distinct CDR3 sequences, over 45% occurring once. Sequencing was performed on blood. Receptors originate from a woman aged 60-70 years in good health.

The genes are TRBV5-6 and TRBJ1-4, with a weak D call TRBD1 (5 bases). V was shortened by 4 bases and J by 7 bases, with 11 bases between the two germline ends. The CDR3 is made up of 13 amino acids. The germline V gene has CDR1 SGHDT and CDR2 YYEEEE. The chain's CDR3 is CASSSQGGEKLFF. The CDR3 DNA reads TGTGCCAGCAGCAGTCAGGGTGGTGAAAAACTGTTTTTT.

This clonotype was seen more than once but under ten times. In nucleotides, the CDR3 is TGTGCCATCAGTGCCGGCCCTCCCTCTTTTTACGAGCAGTACTTC. It specifies CAISAGPPSFYEQYF. This chain connects TRBV10-3 to TRBJ2-7, with D unclear. CDR3 size: 15 residues. The germline gives CDR1 ENHRY, CDR2 SYGVKD. The V end was cut by 4 bases, the J end by 4 bases, with 17 bases between.

This clonotype was seen at least ten times. The V gene is TRBV15, the J gene TRBJ1-6; no clear D. With 3 bases removed from V and 9 bases from J, the gap between germline ends came to 9 bases. The CDR3 is 13 amino acids. CDR1 and CDR2 (germline): LNHNV, YYDKDF (reference sequence). CDR3 in DNA: TGTGCCACCAGCAGCAGAACTGGTTCACCCCTCCACTTT. This encodes CATSSRTGSPLHF.

The sample holds a few counts of this clonotype. V gene TRBV11-2 combines with J gene TRBJ2-1; either TRBD1 or TRBD2 may fit D (6 bases each). The germline V and J ends were trimmed by 3 bases and 4 bases, with 19 bases remaining between them. CDR3 size: 17 residues. Looked up from germline, CDR1 is SGHAT and CDR2 is FQNNGV. DNA of the CDR3: TGTGCCAGCAGCTTTCCAATGGGGGGCGGATATTACAATGAGCAGTTCTTC. Amino acid sequence: CASSFPMGGGYYNEQFF.

This chain connects TRBV5-6 to TRBJ2-5, with 10 bases matching TRBD1. The CDR3 loop spans 14 amino acids. The germline CDR1 and CDR2 sequences are SGHDT and YYEEEE. V shed 3 bases, J shed 4 bases, and the junction held 3 bases outside the gene matches. The DNA of the CDR3 is TGTGCCAGCAGCTCCCGGGACAGGGGAGAGACCCAGTACTTC. It is translated as CASSSRDRGETQYF.

This chain joins TRBV29-1 and TRBJ2-7; 11 nucleotides align to TRBD1. The CDR3 totals 13 residues. In germline, CDR1 is SQVTM, CDR2 ANQGSEA. V lost 7 bases to trimming and J lost 5 bases; unmatched junction nucleotides: 7. CDR3 sequence (DNA): TGCAGCGCTTGGAGGACAGGGGGCCACGAGCAGTACTTC. The encoded protein is CSAWRTGGHEQYF.

The rearrangement joins TRBV4-2 to TRBJ2-5, with D possibly matching TRBD1 (6 bases). The CDR3 covers 16 residues. Deletions cut 0 bases from V and 5 bases from J, with 16 bases between. In germline, CDR1 is LGHNA, CDR2 YNFKEQ. CDR3 sequence reads: CASSQDQEQGWETQYF. The DNA for the CDR3 is TGTGCCAGCAGCCAAGATCAAGAACAGGGCTGGGAGACCCAGTACTTC.

In this sample, this clonotype turned up a few times. J is TRBJ2-1 and V is TRBV3-1; TRBD2 aligns across 11 bases. The V gene's germline CDR1 is LGHDT and CDR2 YNNKEL (reference sequence). The CDR3 sequence is 18 residues long. Trimming cost V 3 bases and J 8 bases; bases outside gene matches: 15. In DNA form, the CDR3 reads TGTGCCAGCAGCCATTATCGACTAGCGGGGACCCTTATAGATGAGCAGTTCTTC. This sequence encodes CASSHYRLAGTLIDEQFF.

This clonotype was seen a handful of times. The chain is built from TRBV24-1 and TRBJ2-3; tentative D call: TRBD2 (6 bases). Trimming pared 0 bases from V and 0 bases from J, leaving 9 bases between. Per germline, CDR1 KGHDR and CDR2 SFDVKD. This CDR3 has 16 amino acids. The CDR3 DNA reads as TGTGCCACCAGTGATTTGCGCGGGACTAGCACAGATACGCAGTATTTT. This translates into CATSDLRGTSTDTQYF.

This sequence joins TRBV4-3 and TRBJ2-1; 8 bases fit TRBD2. The CDR3 contains 16 residues. CDR1 and CDR2 from the germline V gene are LGHNA and YSLEER. V shed 4 bases and J 1 base; nucleotides not matched to a gene: 6. In DNA form, the CDR3 reads TGCGCCAGCAGCCGGGTACCGGGAGGGTCCTACAATGAGCAGTTCTTC. Amino acid sequence: CASSRVPGGSYNEQFF.

V usage is TRBV27 and J usage is TRBJ2-7; D not resolved. CDR3 size: 15 residues. The germline gives CDR1 MNHEY, CDR2 SMNVEV (reference sequence). V was cut by 4 bases and J by 3 bases, with 16 bases left in between. CDR3 nucleotides: TGTGCCAGCAGTTCGCTTTATCAGGAGATCTACGAGCAGTACTTC. Translated: CASSSLYQEIYEQYF.

This rearrangement joins TRBV9 to TRBJ2-5, with 7 positions matching TRBD2. CDR3 length: 15 amino acids. Unmatched junction bases numbered 8, after V lost 2 bases and J lost 4 bases. In germline, CDR1 is SGDLS, CDR2 YYNGEE. The CDR3 DNA reads as TGTGCCAGCAGCGTTCGTCGCGGGAGTGGAGAGACCCAGTACTTC. It yields the protein CASSVRRGSGETQYF.

V gene TRBV9 combines with J gene TRBJ1-6; D perhaps matches TRBD1 (5 bases). The length of the CDR3 is 15 residues. V was cut by 4 bases and J by 4 bases, with 12 bases left in between. Germline V gene sequence: CDR1 SGDLS, CDR2 YYNGEE. The CDR3 DNA is TGTGCCAGCAGCTCAGCCGCAGGGTATAATTCACCCCTCCACTTT. The encoded protein is CASSSAAGYNSPLHF.

This chain uses TRBV27 with TRBJ2-7, with TRBD2 matching over 12 bases. CDR3 size: 18 residues. The V segment lost 0 bases and the J segment 4 bases; nucleotides outside the gene matches: 10. The germline CDR1 and CDR2 sequences are MNHEY and SMNVEV (reference sequence). Here the CDR3 reads CASSLSVETSGSSYEQYF. CDR3 coding DNA: TGTGCCAGCAGTTTATCGGTAGAGACTAGCGGGAGTTCTTACGAGCAGTACTTC.

The J gene is TRBJ2-6, the V gene TRBV7-2; possibly TRBD1 or TRBD2 for D (6 bases each). Trimming stripped 6 bases from V and 0 bases from J, with 18 bases between. CDR1 and CDR2 from the germline V gene are SGHTA and FQGNSA. CDR3 length: 18 residues. The CDR3 protein is CASRPPGGASSGANVLTF. The CDR3, as DNA: TGTGCCAGCAGACCGCCCGGGGGCGCGAGCTCTGGGGCCAACGTCCTGACTTTC.

The rearrangement links TRBV6-5 to TRBJ2-1; 9 bases are shared with TRBD2. Germline CDR1 reads MNHEY; CDR2 reads SVGAGI. Losses at the gene ends were 11 bases for V and 7 bases for J; bases not matched to a gene: 12. The CDR3 has 14 amino acids. The CDR3 nucleotides are TGTGCCTTTTCTCTTCTAGCGGGATCGAATGAGCAGTTCTTC. It translates to CAFSLLAGSNEQFF.

With regard to this clonotype: A much larger clone lies a single base off, so this may be a read error. CDR3 loop: CASSGREGQDMQYF. CDR3 coding DNA: TGCGCCAGCAGCGGGCGGGAGGGCCAGGATATGCAGTATTTT. This rearrangement joins TRBV5-1 to TRBJ2-3, with TRBD2 matching 9 bases. Germline CDR1 and CDR2: SGHRS and YFSETQ. This CDR3 region has 14 residues.

The chain recombines TRBV18 with TRBJ2-2, with unresolved D. V shed 5 bases and J shed 0 bases, with 4 bases lying between them. Germline loops: CDR1 KGHSH, CDR2 LQKENI. This CDR3 region has 13 residues. The CDR3 DNA reads as TGTGCCAGCTCAGTGGCGAACACCGGGGAGCTGTTTTTT. As protein: CASSVANTGELFF.